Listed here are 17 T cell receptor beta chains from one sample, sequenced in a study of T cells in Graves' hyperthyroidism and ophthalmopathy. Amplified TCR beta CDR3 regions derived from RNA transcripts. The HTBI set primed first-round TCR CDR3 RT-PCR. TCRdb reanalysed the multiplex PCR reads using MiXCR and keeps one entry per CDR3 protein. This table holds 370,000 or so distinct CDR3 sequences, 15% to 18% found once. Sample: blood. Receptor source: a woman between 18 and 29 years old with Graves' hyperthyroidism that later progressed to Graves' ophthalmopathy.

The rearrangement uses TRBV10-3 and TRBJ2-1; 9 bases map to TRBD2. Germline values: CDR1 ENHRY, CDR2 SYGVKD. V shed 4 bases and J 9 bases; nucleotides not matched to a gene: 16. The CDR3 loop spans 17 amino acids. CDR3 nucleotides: TGTGCCATCAGTGGGAACCCTGGCCTAGCGGGAAAGAGTGAGCAGTTCTTC. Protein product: CAISGNPGLAGKSEQFF.

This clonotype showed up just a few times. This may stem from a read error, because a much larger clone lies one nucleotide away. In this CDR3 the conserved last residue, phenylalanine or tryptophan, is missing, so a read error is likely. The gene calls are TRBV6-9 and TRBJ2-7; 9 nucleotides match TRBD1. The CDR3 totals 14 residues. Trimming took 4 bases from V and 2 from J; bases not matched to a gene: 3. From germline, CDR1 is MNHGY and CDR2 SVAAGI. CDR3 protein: CASSLGQGTYEQYL. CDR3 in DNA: TGTGCCAGCAGTTTAGGACAGGGGACCTACGAGCAGTACCTC.

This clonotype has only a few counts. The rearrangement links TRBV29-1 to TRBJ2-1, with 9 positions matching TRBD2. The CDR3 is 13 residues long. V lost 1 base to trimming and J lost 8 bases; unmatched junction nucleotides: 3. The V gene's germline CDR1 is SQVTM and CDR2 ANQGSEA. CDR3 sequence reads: CSVEGLAVYEQFF. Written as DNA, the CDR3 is TGCAGCGTTGAAGGACTAGCGGTCTATGAGCAGTTCTTC.

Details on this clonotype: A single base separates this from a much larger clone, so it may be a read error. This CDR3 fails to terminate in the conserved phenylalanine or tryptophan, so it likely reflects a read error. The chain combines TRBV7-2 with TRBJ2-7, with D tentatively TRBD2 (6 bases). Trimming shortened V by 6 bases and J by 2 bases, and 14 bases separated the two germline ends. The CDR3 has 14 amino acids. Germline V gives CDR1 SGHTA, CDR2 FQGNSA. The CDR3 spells CASSSAPGAYEQYL. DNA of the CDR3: TGTGCCAGCAGTTCCGCTCCGGGGGCCTACGAGCAGTACTTG.

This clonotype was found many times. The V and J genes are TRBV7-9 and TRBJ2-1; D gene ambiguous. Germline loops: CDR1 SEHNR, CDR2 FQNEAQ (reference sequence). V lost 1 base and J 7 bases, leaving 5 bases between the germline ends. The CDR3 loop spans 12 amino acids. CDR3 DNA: TGTGCCAGCAGCTTAGACACTAATGAGCAGTTCTTC. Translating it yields CASSLDTNEQFF.

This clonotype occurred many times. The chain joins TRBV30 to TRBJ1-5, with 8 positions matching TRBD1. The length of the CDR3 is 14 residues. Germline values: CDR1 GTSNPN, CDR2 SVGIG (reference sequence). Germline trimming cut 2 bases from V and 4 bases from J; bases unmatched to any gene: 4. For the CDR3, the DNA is TGTGCCTGGAGTCAGGGGGCGCTGAATCAGCCCCAGCATTTT. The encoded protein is CAWSQGALNQPQHF.

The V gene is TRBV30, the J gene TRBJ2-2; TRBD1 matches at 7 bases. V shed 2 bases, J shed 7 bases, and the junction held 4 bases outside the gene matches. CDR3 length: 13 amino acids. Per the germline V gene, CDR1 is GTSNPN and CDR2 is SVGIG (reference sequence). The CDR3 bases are TGTGCCTGGAGTTCCGGGGACAGCGGGGAGCTGTTTTTT. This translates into CAWSSGDSGELFF. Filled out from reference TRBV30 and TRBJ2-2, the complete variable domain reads SQTIHQWPATLVQPVGSPLSLECTVEGTSNPNLYWYRQAAGRGLQLLFYSVGIGQISSEVPQNLSASRPQDRQFILSSKKLLLSDSGFYLCAWSSGDSGELFFGEGSRLTVL.

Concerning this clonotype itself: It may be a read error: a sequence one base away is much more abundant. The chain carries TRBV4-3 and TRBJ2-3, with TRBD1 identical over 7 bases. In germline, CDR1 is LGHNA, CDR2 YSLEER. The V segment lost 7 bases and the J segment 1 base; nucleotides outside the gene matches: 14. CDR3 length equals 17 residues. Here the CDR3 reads CASNLIRQGDGTDTQYF. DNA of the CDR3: TGCGCCAGCAACCTCATCCGACAGGGAGATGGCACAGATACGCAGTATTTT.

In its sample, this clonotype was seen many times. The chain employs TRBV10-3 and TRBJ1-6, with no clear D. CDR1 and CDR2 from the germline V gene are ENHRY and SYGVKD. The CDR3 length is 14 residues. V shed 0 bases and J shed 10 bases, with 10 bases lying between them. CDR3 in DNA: TGTGCCATCAGTGAGTCGACGGGTGTGTCACCCCTCCACTTT. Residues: CAISESTGVSPLHF.

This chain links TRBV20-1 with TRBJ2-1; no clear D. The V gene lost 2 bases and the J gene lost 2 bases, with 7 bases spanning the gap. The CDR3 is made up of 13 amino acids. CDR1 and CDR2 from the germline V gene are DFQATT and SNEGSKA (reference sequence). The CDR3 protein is CSARSDAYNEQFF. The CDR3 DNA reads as TGCAGTGCTAGATCTGACGCCTACAATGAGCAGTTCTTC.

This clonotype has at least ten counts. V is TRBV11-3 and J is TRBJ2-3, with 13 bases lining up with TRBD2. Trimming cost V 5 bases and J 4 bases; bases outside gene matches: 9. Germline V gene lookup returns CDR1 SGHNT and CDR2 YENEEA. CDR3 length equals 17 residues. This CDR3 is CASSRGTSGTTPDTQYF. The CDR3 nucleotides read TGTGCCAGCAGCCGCGGGACTAGCGGGACGACCCCAGATACGCAGTATTTT.

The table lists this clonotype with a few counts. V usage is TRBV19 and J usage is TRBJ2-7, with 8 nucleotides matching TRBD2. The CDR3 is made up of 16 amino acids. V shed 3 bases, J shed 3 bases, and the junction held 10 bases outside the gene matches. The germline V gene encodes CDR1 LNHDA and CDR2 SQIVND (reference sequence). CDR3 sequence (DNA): TGTGCCAGTAGTATCGGAACTAAGGCGGGGGGCTACGAGCAGTACTTC. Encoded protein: CASSIGTKAGGYEQYF.

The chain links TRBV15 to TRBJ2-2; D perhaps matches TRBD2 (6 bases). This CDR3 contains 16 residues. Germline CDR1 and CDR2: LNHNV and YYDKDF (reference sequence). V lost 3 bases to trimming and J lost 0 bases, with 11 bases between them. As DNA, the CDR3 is TGTGCCACCAGCAGGGGCGGGACTTCGAACACCGGGGAGCTGTTTTTT. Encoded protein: CATSRGGTSNTGELFF.

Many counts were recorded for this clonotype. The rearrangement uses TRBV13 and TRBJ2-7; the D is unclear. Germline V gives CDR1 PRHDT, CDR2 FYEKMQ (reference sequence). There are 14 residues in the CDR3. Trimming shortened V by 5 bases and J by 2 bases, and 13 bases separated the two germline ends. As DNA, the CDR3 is TGTGCCAGCAGCGTACCGGGCCGGACCTACGAGCAGTACTTC. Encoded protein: CASSVPGRTYEQYF.

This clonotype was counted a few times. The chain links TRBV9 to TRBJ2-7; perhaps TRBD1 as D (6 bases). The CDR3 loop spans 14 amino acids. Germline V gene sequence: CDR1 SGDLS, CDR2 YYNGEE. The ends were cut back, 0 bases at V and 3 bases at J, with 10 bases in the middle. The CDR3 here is CASSVDARGYEQYF. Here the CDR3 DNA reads TGTGCCAGCAGCGTAGATGCCAGGGGCTACGAGCAGTACTTC. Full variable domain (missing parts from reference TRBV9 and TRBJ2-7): DSGVTQTPKHLITATGQRVTLRCSPRSGDLSVYWYQQSLDQGLQFLIQYYNGEERAKGNILERFSAQQFPDLHSELNLSSLELGDSALYFCASSVDARGYEQYFGPGTRLTVT.

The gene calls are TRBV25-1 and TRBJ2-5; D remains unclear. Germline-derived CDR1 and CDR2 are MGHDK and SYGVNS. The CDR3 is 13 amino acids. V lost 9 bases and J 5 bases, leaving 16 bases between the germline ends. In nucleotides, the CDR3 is TGTGCCAGTGGCTCCGGGTTGCGGGAGACCCAGTACTTC. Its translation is CASGSGLRETQYF.

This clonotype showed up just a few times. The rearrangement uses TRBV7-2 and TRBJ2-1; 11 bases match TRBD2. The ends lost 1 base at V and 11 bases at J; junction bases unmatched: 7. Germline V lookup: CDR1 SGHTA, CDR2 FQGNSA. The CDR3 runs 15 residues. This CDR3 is CASSLGLAGQNKQFF. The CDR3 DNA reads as TGTGCCAGCAGCTTAGGACTAGCGGGACAAAATAAGCAGTTCTTC.